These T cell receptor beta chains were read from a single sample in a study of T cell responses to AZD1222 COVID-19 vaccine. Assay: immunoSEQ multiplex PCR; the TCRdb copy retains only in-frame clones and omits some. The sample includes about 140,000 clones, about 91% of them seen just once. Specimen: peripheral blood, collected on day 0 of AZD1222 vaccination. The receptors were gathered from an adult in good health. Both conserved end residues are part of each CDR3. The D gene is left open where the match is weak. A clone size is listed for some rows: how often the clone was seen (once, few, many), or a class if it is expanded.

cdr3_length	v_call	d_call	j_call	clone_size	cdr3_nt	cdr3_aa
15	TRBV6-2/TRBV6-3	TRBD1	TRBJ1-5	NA	TGTGCCAGCAGCCGTCGACAGGGGAGCAATCAGCCCCAGCATTTT	CASSRRQGSNQPQHF
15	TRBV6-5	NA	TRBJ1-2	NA	TGTGCCAGCAGTTACTCTGGCAGGGAGGACTATGGCTACACCTTC	CASSYSGREDYGYTF
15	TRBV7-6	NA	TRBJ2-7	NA	TGTGCCAGCAGCCGGGAAGGGGCACACTCCTACGAGCAGTACTTC	CASSREGAHSYEQYF
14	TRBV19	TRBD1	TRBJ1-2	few	TGTGCCAGTAGTGGACAGGGGATGAACTATGGCTACACCTTC	CASSGQGMNYGYTF
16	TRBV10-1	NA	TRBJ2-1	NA	TGCGCCAGCCCCGGTACAGGCCAGCACAACTACAATGAGCAGTTCTTC	CASPGTGQHNYNEQFF
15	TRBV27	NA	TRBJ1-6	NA	TGTGCCACAACCTCCGGCTTAGGGGGGAGTTCACCCCTCCACTTT	CATTSGLGGSSPLHF
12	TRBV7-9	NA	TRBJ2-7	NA	TGTGCCAGCGACAGGCCCTCCTACGAGCAGTACTTC	CASDRPSYEQYF
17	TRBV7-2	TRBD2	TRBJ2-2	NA	TGTGCCAGCAGGCGACTAGCGGGAGGGCCGAACACCGGGGAGCTGTTTTTT	CASRRLAGGPNTGELFF
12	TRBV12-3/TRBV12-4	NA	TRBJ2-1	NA	TGTGCCAGCAGTTTAGCGGGCCATGAGCAGTTCTTC	CASSLAGHEQFF
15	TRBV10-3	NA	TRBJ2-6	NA	TGTGCCACTTTTCGGCCCTACTCTGGGGCCAACGTCCTGACTTTC	CATFRPYSGANVLTF
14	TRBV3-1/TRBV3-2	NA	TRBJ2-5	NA	TGTGCCAGCAGCCAAGGCAGGGCCGGAGCGACCCAGTACTTC	CASSQGRAGATQYF
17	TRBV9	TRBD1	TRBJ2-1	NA	TGTGCCAGCAGCGTAGGCCCAGGGGGCTGGGCCTACAATGAGCAGTTCTTC	CASSVGPGGWAYNEQFF
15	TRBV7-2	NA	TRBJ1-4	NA	TGTGCCAGCAGCCCCCAACTAGGGAGAGGGGAAAAACTGTTTTTT	CASSPQLGRGEKLFF
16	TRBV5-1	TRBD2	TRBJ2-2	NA	TGCGCCAGCAGCCAACGGACTAGCGGGGGCACCGGGGAGCTGTTTTTT	CASSQRTSGGTGELFF
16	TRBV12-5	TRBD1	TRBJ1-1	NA	TGTGCTAGTGGCCTCCGGGACAGGGTTGGGAACACTGAAGCTTTCTTT	CASGLRDRVGNTEAFF
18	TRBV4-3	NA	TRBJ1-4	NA	TGCGCCAGCAGCCAAGCGGTTCTCGGGCGCTCAACTAATGAAAAACTGTTTTTT	CASSQAVLGRSTNEKLFF
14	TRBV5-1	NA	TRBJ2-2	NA	TGCGCCAGCAGTATAAGGGGGGACACCGGGGAGCTGTTTTTT	CASSIRGDTGELFF
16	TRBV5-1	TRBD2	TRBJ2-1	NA	TGCGCCAGCAGCCAGAGTCTAGCGGGGGAAAACAATGAGCAGTTCTTC	CASSQSLAGENNEQFF
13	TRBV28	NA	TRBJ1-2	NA	TGTGCCAGCAGTATCCGGAGCTTCGATGGCTACACCTTC	CASSIRSFDGYTF
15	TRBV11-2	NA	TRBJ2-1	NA	TGTGCCAGCAGCCCCTCCACAACCCTTTACAATGAGCAGTTCTTC	CASSPSTTLYNEQFF
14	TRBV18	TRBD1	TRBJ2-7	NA	TGTGCCAGCTCACCGGACAGGGATGGCTACGAGCAGTACTTC	CASSPDRDGYEQYF
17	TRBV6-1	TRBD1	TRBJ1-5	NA	TGTGCCAGCAGTGATCCCGCCGGGGACAGGGGAAATCAGCCCCAGCATTTT	CASSDPAGDRGNQPQHF
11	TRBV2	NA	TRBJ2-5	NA	TGTGCCAGCGAGACCCGGGAGACCCAGTACTTC	CASETRETQYF
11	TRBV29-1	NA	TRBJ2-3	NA	TGCAGCGTCCTGGGTGCCATCTTGCAGTATTTT	CSVLGAILQYF
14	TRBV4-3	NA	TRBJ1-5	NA	TGCGCCAGCAGCCGAGAACTTAGCAATCAGCCCCAGCATTTT	CASSRELSNQPQHF
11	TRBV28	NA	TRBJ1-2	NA	TGTGCCAGCATGGCCTCCTATGGCTACACCTTC	CASMASYGYTF
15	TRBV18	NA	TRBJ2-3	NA	TGTGCCAGCTCACCCCTAGAACCAGGGTTGGATACGCAGTATTTT	CASSPLEPGLDTQYF
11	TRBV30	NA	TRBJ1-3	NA	TGTGCCCGGGAATCTGGAAACACCATATATTTT	CARESGNTIYF
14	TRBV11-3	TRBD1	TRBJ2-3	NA	TGTGCCAGCAGCGGACAGGGTCCGACAGATACGCAGTATTTT	CASSGQGPTDTQYF
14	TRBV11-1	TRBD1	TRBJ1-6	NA	TGTGCCAGCAGCTTCGAGGGGGCTAATTCACCCCTCCACTTT	CASSFEGANSPLHF
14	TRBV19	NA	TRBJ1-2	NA	TGTGCCAGTAGTCCATCGGGGTTGCAAAATGGCTACACCTTC	CASSPSGLQNGYTF
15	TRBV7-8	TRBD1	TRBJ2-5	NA	TGTGCCAGCAGCAACCTCCCCAGGGGGACGGAGACCCAGTACTTC	CASSNLPRGTETQYF
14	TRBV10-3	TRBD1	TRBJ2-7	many	TGTGCCATCAGATCGGGACAGGGATCATACGAGCAGTACTTC	CAIRSGQGSYEQYF
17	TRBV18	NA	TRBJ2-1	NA	TGTGCCAGCTCACCACTCTCATCAACCGAGTCCTACAATGAGCAGTTCTTC	CASSPLSSTESYNEQFF
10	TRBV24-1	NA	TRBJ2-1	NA	TGTGCCACCAAGGGGTATGAGCAGTTCTTC	CATKGYEQFF
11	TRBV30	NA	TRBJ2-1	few	TGTGCCTGGAGTTTACTCAATGAGCAGTTCTTC	CAWSLLNEQFF
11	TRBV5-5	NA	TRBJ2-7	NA	TGTGCCAGCAGCTCAGCCTACGAGCAGTACTTC	CASSSAYEQYF
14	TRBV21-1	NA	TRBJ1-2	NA	TGTGCCACCAAGAGCAGGGCGGAGACATATGGCTACACCTTC	CATKSRAETYGYTF
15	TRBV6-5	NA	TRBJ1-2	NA	TGTGCCAACTGGACTTCGCGGGAGACGGACTATGGCTACACCTTC	CANWTSRETDYGYTF
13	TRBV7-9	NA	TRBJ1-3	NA	TGTGCCAGCAGTCAAGGAGCTTTGAACACCATATATTTT	CASSQGALNTIYF
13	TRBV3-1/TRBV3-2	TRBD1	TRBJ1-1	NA	TGTGCCAGCCGACAGGGCTCGAACACTGAAGCTTTCTTT	CASRQGSNTEAFF
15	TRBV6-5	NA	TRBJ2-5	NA	TGTGCCAGCAGTTACTCGAGAACGAAACAAGAGACCCAGTACTTC	CASSYSRTKQETQYF
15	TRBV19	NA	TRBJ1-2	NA	TGTGCCAGTAGTACGGGGGGACCTTTCGGCTATGGCTACACCTTC	CASSTGGPFGYGYTF
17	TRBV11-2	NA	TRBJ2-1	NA	TGTGCCAGCAGCTTAGAGCCAGCTCCTCAGAAGTACAATGAGCAGTTCTTC	CASSLEPAPQKYNEQFF
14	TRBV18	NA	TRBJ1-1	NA	TGTGCCAGCTCGCAGCTGGACAGGAACACTGAAGCTTTCTTT	CASSQLDRNTEAFF
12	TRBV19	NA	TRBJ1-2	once	TGTGCCAGTAGTAAGTGGGACTATGGCTACACCTTC	CASSKWDYGYTF
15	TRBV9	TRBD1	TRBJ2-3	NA	TGTGCCAGCAGCGGCCGCACAGGGGGCACAGATACGCAGTATTTT	CASSGRTGGTDTQYF
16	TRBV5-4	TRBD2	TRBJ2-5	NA	TGTGCCAGCAGCCTGGGGACTAGCGAACCCCAAGAGACCCAGTACTTC	CASSLGTSEPQETQYF
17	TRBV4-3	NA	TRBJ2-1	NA	TGCGCCAGCAGCCAAGATCCTGGAGCGCCTACCTACAATGAGCAGTTCTTC	CASSQDPGAPTYNEQFF
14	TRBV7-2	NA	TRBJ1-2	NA	TGTGCCAGCAGCTTAGCGCGGACGGCTTATGGCTACACCTTC	CASSLARTAYGYTF
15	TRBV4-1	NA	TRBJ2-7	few	TGCGCCAGCAGCCAAGTAATTTCGGACGGCTACGAGCAGTACTTC	CASSQVISDGYEQYF
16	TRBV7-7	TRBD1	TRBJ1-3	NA	TGTGCCAGCAGCTGGGGGGGGACAGGGGATGGAAACACCATATATTTT	CASSWGGTGDGNTIYF
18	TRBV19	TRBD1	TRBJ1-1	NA	TGTGCCAGTAGTATAAGAGTTGGGCCACAGGGGTGGAACACTGAAGCTTTCTTT	CASSIRVGPQGWNTEAFF
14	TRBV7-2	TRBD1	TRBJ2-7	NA	TGTGCCAGCAGCTCGCAGGGGGCAACCTACGAGCAGTACTTC	CASSSQGATYEQYF
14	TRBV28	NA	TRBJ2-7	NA	TGTGCCAGCAGTTTGTTTTGGCAGGGCAACGAGCAGTACTTC	CASSLFWQGNEQYF